Sequencing of this TCR beta chain was carried out in a study of blood T cells in healthy people across ages. This clonotype was observed a few times. Its specificity is not known. Whole-study results and caveats: With donor CMV status unknown, expanded clonotype changes were possibly confounded. Reliance upon unsorted PBMCs precluded definitive naive versus antigen-experienced comparison.

A J-beta primer mix and a sample-barcoded 5' primer were used in a second PCR of roughly 6 to 11 cycles. TCRdb itself ran the 5' RACE reads through MiXCR, one entry per CDR3 protein. The sample includes 1.5 million to 2 million distinct CDR3 sequences, 28% of them seen just once. V shed 6 bases and J shed 4 bases, with 12 bases lying between them. Germline values: CDR1 DFQATT, CDR2 SNEGSKA (reference sequence). The CDR3 runs 12 residues. The V gene is TRBV20-1, the J gene TRBJ1-1, with unresolved D. The sequenced sample was blood. The origin of this receptor is a woman in her twenties or thirties in good health. The CDR3 DNA follows: TGCAGTGCCCCCGGAGGGCTCACTGAAGCTTTCTTT. This encodes CSAPGGLTEAFF.